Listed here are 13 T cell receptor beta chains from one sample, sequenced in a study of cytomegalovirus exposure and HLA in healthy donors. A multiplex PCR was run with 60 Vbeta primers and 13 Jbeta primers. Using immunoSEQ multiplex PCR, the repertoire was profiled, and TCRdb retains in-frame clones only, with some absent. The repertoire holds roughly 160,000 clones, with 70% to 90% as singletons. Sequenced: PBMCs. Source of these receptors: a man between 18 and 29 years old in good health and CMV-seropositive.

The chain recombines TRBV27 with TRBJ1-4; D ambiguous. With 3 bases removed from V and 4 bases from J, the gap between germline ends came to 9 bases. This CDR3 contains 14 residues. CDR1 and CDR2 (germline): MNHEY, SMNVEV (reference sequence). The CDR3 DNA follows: TGTGCCAGCAGTTTGGGAGGGCTTAATGAAAAACTGTTTTTT. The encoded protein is CASSLGGLNEKLFF.

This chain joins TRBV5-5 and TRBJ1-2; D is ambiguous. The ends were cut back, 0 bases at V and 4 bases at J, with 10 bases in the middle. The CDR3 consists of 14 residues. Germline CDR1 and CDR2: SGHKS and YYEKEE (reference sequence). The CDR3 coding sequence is TGTGCCAGCAGCTTGGGTTCGGTGAGCTATGGCTACACCTTC. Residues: CASSLGSVSYGYTF.

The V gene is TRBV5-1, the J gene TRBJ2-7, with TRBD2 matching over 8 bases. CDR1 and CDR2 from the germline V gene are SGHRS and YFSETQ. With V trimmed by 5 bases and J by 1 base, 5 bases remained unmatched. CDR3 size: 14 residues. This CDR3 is CASSSGLGSYEQYF. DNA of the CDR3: TGCGCCAGCAGTTCGGGACTAGGGTCCTACGAGCAGTACTTC.

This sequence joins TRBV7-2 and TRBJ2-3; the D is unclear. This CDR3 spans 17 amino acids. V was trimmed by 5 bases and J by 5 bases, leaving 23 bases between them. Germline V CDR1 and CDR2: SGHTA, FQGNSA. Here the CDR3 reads CASSPSLVSTSRDTQYF. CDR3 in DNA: TGTGCCAGCAGCCCTAGTCTAGTCTCCACCTCGAGAGATACGCAGTATTTT.

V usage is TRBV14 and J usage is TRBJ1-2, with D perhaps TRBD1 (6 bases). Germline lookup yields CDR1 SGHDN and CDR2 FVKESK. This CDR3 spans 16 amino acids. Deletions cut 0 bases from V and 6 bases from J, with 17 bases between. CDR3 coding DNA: TGTGCCAGCAGCCAAGATCGATCAGGGGCGGGTGATGGCTACACCTTC. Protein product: CASSQDRSGAGDGYTF.

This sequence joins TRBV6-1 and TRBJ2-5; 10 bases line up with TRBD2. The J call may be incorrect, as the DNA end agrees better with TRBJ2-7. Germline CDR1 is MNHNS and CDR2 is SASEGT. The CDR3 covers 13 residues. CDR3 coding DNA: TGTGCCACCCTAGCGGGGGCCGCCTACGAGCAGTACTTC. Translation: CATLAGAAYEQYF.

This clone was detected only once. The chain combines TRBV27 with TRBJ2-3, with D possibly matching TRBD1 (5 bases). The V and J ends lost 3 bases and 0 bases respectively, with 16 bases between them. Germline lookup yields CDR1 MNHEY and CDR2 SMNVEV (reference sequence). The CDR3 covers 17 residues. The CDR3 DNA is TGTGCCAGCAGTTTTCGACCCGGACACACTAGCACAGATACGCAGTATTTT. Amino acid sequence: CASSFRPGHTSTDTQYF.

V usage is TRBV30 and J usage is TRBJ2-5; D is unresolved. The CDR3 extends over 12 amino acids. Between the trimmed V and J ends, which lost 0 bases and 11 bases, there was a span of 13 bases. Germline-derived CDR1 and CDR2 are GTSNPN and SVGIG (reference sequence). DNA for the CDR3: TGTGCCTGGAGTGTATCCCCGCCGGAGCAGTACTTC. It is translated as CAWSVSPPEQYF. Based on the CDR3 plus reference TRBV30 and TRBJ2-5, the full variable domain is SQTIHQWPATLVQPVGSPLSLECTVEGTSNPNLYWYRQAAGRGLQLLFYSVGIGQISSEVPQNLSASRPQDRQFILSSKKLLLSDSGFYLCAWSVSPPEQYFGPGTRLLVL.

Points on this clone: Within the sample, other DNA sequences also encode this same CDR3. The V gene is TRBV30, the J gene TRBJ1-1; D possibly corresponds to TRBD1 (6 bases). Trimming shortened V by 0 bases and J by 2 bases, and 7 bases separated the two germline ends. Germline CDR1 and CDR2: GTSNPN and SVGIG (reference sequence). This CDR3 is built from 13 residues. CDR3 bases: TGTGCCTGGAGTGTACAGGGAAACACTGAAGCTTTCTTT. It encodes CAWSVQGNTEAFF.

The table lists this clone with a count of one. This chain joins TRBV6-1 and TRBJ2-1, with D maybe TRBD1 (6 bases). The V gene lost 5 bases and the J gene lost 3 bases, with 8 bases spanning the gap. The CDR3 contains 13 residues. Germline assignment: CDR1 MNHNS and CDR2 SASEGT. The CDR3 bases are TGTGCCAGCAGTCCAGGGGTCTACAATGAGCAGTTCTTC. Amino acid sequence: CASSPGVYNEQFF.

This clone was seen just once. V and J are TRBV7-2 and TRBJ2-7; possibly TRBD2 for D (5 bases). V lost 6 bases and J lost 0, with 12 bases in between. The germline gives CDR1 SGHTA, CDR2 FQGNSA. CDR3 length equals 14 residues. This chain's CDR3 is CASRTTGSSYEQYF. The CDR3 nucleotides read TGTGCCAGCAGGACAACGGGAAGCTCCTACGAGCAGTACTTC.

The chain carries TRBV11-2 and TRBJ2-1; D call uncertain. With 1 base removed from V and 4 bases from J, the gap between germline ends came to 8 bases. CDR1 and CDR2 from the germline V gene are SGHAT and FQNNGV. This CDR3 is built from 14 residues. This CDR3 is CASSLVPPYNEQFF. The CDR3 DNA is TGTGCCAGCAGCTTAGTTCCCCCTTACAATGAGCAGTTCTTC.

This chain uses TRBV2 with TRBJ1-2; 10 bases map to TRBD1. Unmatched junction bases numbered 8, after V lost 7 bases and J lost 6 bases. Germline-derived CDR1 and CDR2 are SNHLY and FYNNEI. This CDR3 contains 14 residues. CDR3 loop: CASTRRGTGDGYTF. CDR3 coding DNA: TGTGCCAGCACCCGAAGAGGGACAGGGGATGGCTACACCTTC. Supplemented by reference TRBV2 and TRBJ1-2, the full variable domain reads EPEVTQTPSHQVTQMGQEVILRCVPISNHLYFYWYRQILGQKVEFLVSFYNNEISEKSEIFDDQFSVERPDGSNFTLKIRSTKLEDSAMYFCASTRRGTGDGYTFGSGTRLTVV.